This T cell receptor beta chain was recovered during a study of vaccination effects on CD4 cells after COVID-19. Across the whole study: Peptides at 10 ug/ml and IL-2 at about 10 IU/ml were added to more than 1.5 million PBMC per well.

A remark on this clone: Its antigen is currently unknown.

The germline gives CDR1 LGHDT, CDR2 YNNKEL (reference sequence). After removal of 4 bases from V and 4 bases from J, the junction contained 8 bases not matched to a gene. The CDR3 contains 17 residues. With roughly 10 days of culture completed, CD4+ T cells were isolated. As their vaccination, participants received two doses of either BNT162b2 or mRNA-1273. Nucleocapsid antibody tests were negative, and the vaccine recipients had no prior SARS-CoV-2 infection. Half-medium replacement with IL-2 medium occurred on days 3 and 7. Sequencing used immunoSEQ multiplex PCR; TCRdb keeps in-frame clones, though not all of them. The sample includes approximately 47,000 clones, roughly 70% of them seen just once.

Material: CD4+ T cells from PBMCs cultured without peptide, obtained after COVID-19 vaccination. The source is a human donor who received a COVID-19 vaccine. The chain links TRBV3-1 (or the pseudogene TRBV3-2) to TRBJ2-5; 14 bases map to TRBD2. This CDR3 is CASSPGTSGGMGETQYF. CDR3 in DNA: TGTGCCAGCAGCCCGGGGACTAGCGGGGGAATGGGAGAGACCCAGTACTTC.